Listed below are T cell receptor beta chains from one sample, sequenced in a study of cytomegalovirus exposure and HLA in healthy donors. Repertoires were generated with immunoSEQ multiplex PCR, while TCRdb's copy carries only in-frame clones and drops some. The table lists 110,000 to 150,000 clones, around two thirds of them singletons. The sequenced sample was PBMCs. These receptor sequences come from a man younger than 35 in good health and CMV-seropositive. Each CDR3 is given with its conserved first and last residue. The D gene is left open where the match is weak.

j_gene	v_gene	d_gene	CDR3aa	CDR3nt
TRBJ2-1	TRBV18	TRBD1	CASSPTTQGAVFFF	TGTGCCAGCTCACCAACCACACAGGGGGCTGTTTTTTTCTTC
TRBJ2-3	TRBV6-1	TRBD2	CASREAGGSTDTQYF	TGTGCCAGCAGAGAAGCGGGGGGGAGCACAGATACGCAGTATTTT
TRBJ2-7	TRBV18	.	CASSRGTAYEQYF	TGTGCCAGCAGCCGCGGGACCGCCTACGAGCAGTACTTC
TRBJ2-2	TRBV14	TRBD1	CASSQAGTGRIGELFF	TGTGCCAGCAGCCAAGCCGGGACAGGGAGGATCGGGGAGCTGTTTTTT
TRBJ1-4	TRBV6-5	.	CASSYRGPTNEKLFF	TGTGCCAGCAGTTACCGAGGGCCTACTAATGAAAAACTGTTTTTT
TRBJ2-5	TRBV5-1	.	CASSNIQETQYF	TGCGCCAGCAGCAACATCCAAGAGACCCAGTACTTC
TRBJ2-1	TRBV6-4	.	CASSDKEAGHYNEQFF	TGTGCCAGCAGTGACAAGGAGGCGGGCCACTACAATGAGCAGTTCTTC
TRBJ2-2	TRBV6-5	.	CASSPLGDRRELFF	TGTGCCAGCAGTCCCCTGGGAGACCGAAGGGAGCTGTTTTTT
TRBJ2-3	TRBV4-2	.	CASSQDPAAESDTQYF	TGTGCCAGCAGCCAAGACCCCGCCGCCGAGTCAGATACGCAGTATTTT
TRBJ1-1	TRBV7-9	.	CASSPGHRNTEAFF	TGTGCCAGCAGCCCGGGACACCGGAACACTGAAGCTTTCTTT
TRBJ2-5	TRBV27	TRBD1	CASSGGPGQGLETQYF	TGTGCCAGCAGTGGCGGCCCGGGACAGGGGTTGGAGACCCAGTACTTC